The clone carrying this TCR beta chain was counted a single time. The germline gives CDR1 SGHTA, CDR2 FQGNSA. The CDR3 loop spans 14 amino acids. With V trimmed by 6 bases and J by 3 bases, 5 bases remained unmatched. The data derive from a study of shared clonotypes between healthy human individuals. Sequencing used immunoSEQ multiplex PCR; TCRdb keeps in-frame clones, though not all of them. In the table there are some 2 million clones, around 95% of which are singletons. The material sequenced was naive CD4+ T cells sorted from blood. Noted subset: CD45RA+ positively selected. The chain carries TRBV7-2 and TRBJ2-3; 8 bases are a match to TRBD1. This TCR was sampled from a man between 18 and 29 years old in good health. CDR3 sequence reads: CASRKTGGTDTQYF. Written as DNA, the CDR3 is TGTGCCAGCAGGAAAACAGGGGGGACAGATACGCAGTATTTT.